This T cell receptor (beta chain) was sequenced in a study of blood T cell repertoires in COVID-19. Study-level information: Sites across the United States, Italy and Spain contributed samples from acute and convalescent COVID-19. T cells, B-cell-depleted T cells, or PBMCs supplied cDNA or gDNA.

From germline, CDR1 is MNHEY and CDR2 SVGAGI. There are 15 residues in the CDR3. The V gene lost 7 bases and the J gene lost 1 base, with 16 bases spanning the gap. Authors' data handling: By means of reference gene primer amplification, nucleated cell counts were estimated. The table came from immunoSEQ multiplex PCR; TCRdb's copy has only in-frame clones and leaves some out. Clonal size and the V and J genes are those of that table, whereas D and trimming came from the DNA. The sample shows tens of thousands of clones, roughly 90% of them seen only once. What was sequenced was peripheral blood. This receptor was taken from a human donor with active COVID-19. The donor label of this sample is uncertain. The chain recombines TRBV6-5 with TRBJ1-2; maybe TRBD1 (6 bases). CDR3 amino acids: CASKKGGGGNYGYTF. The CDR3 region has the DNA TGTGCCAGCAAAAAAGGGGGGGGAGGTAACTATGGCTACACCTTC.